These 20 T cell receptor beta chains came from one sample sequenced in a study of cytomegalovirus exposure and HLA in healthy donors. This table comes from immunoSEQ multiplex PCR, and its TCRdb copy is limited to in-frame clones, with some not included. The repertoire has 100,000 to 150,000 clones, around 95% of them found once; the top ten carry 1.5% to 2%. Material: PBMCs. The receptors stem from a man aged 18 to 29 in good health and CMV-seronegative.

This chain links TRBV5-6 with TRBJ1-4; no definite D call. Trimming left V 2 bases short and J 10 bases short, with 15 bases between. CDR3 length: 14 amino acids. Germline assignment: CDR1 SGHDT and CDR2 YYEEEE. CDR3 loop: CASSFRQASVKLFF. CDR3 nucleotide sequence: TGTGCCAGCAGCTTCAGGCAGGCAAGTGTAAAACTGTTTTTT. Based on the CDR3 plus reference TRBV5-6 and TRBJ1-4, the full variable domain is DAGVTQSPTHLIKTRGQQVTLRCSPKSGHDTVSWYQQALGQGPQFIFQYYEEEERQRGNFPDRFSGHQFPNYSSELNVNALLLGDSALYLCASSFRQASVKLFFGSGTQLSVL.

This chain connects TRBV4-3 to TRBJ2-2, with D maybe TRBD2 (5 bases). V was shortened by 0 bases and J by 0 bases, with 8 bases between the two germline ends. The CDR3 sequence is 16 residues long. Germline V lookup: CDR1 LGHNA, CDR2 YSLEER. CDR3 loop: CASSQEAGPNTGELFF. The CDR3 region has the DNA TGCGCCAGCAGCCAAGAGGCGGGCCCGAACACCGGGGAGCTGTTTTTT.

The chain employs TRBV14 and TRBJ2-7, with TRBD2 identical over 11 bases. V trimming: 3 bases; J trimming: 0 bases; junction bases outside the gene matches: 7. Per germline, CDR1 SGHDN and CDR2 FVKESK. The CDR3 consists of 17 residues. CDR3: CASSHSGTSGLSYEQYF. The CDR3 nucleotides read TGTGCCAGCAGCCATTCCGGGACTAGCGGTCTCTCCTACGAGCAGTACTTC.

This clone was found once. The chain uses TRBV4-3 and TRBJ1-2; TRBD1 agrees at 7 bases. J was trimmed by 3 bases and V by 4 bases; bases with no gene match: 8. Germline CDR1 and CDR2: LGHNA and YSLEER. The CDR3 spans 15 residues. CDR3 sequence reads: CASSRETGYDYGYTF. In DNA, the CDR3 is TGCGCCAGCAGCCGAGAGACAGGGTACGACTATGGCTACACCTTC.

The chain joins TRBV7-3 to TRBJ2-5, with a weak D call TRBD1 (5 bases). Between the trimmed V and J ends, which lost 1 base and 3 bases, there was a span of 6 bases. Germline CDR1 is SGHTA and CDR2 is FQGTGA. The CDR3 covers 13 residues. The CDR3 region has the DNA TGTGCCAGCAGCTTAAGCAGGGAAGAGACCCAGTACTTC. As protein: CASSLSREETQYF.

V and J are TRBV23-1 and TRBJ1-3; D is undetermined. TRBV23-1 is flagged as an ORF with uncertain function. This CDR3 contains 16 residues. The germline V and J ends were trimmed by 2 bases and 2 bases, with 13 bases remaining between them. CDR3 loop: CASSQLFLEPGNTIYF. The DNA for the CDR3 is TGCGCCAGCAGTCAACTTTTTTTAGAGCCTGGAAACACCATATATTTT.

The V gene is TRBV4-3, the J gene TRBJ2-6; D not resolved. The V end lost 0 bases, the J end lost 0 bases, and 6 bases lay between the germline ends. The CDR3 sequence is 16 residues long. The germline CDR1 and CDR2 sequences are LGHNA and YSLEER. The CDR3 reads CASSQDGSSGANVLTF. As DNA, the CDR3 is TGCGCCAGCAGCCAAGATGGCAGCTCTGGGGCCAACGTCCTGACTTTC.

The chain combines TRBV6-6 with TRBJ2-5, with D hard to call. The CDR3 contains 15 residues. Trimming pared 2 bases from V and 3 bases from J, leaving 13 bases between. CDR1 MNHNY and CDR2 SVGAGI come from the germline V gene (reference sequence). Here the CDR3 DNA reads TGTGCCAGCAGTTACGAGCGAATCAACAAAGAGACCCAGTACTTC. It codes for CASSYERINKETQYF.

CDR3 amino acids: CASSSGQEDYEQYF. The CDR3 DNA is TGTGCCAGCAGCTCTGGGCAGGAGGACTACGAGCAGTACTTC. The V gene is TRBV11-2, the J gene TRBJ2-7; a weak D match, TRBD2 (5 bases). CDR1 and CDR2 from the germline V gene are SGHAT and FQNNGV. The V end was cut by 4 bases, the J end by 3 bases, with 13 bases between. This CDR3 is 14 amino acids long.

Written as DNA, the CDR3 is TGTGCCAGCAGTTACTCGACAAGTGAGCAGTTCTTC. This translates into CASSYSTSEQFF. The chain couples TRBV6-5 to TRBJ2-1, with unresolved D. V was clipped by 0 bases and J by 9 bases, with 6 bases between them. Germline V gives CDR1 MNHEY, CDR2 SVGAGI. This CDR3 has 12 amino acids.

The chain joins TRBV27 to TRBJ2-7, with 7 bases fitting TRBD2. The V segment lost 6 bases and the J segment 2 bases; nucleotides outside the gene matches: 7. Per germline, CDR1 MNHEY and CDR2 SMNVEV (reference sequence). CDR3 length equals 14 residues. CDR3 DNA sequence: TGTGCCAGCAGGGATTACGGGGGGACCTACGAGCAGTACTTC. Protein sequence: CASRDYGGTYEQYF.

The chain carries TRBV19 and TRBJ1-5; D is uncertain. Trimming shortened V by 10 bases and J by 6 bases, and 13 bases separated the two germline ends. This CDR3 region has 12 residues. Germline V gene sequence: CDR1 LNHDA, CDR2 SQIVND (reference sequence). DNA of the CDR3: TGTGCCACCTGTAATGCAGGTCAGCCCCAGCATTTT. This codes for CATCNAGQPQHF.

This CDR3 is CASLFNVGGRNYGYTF. DNA of the CDR3: TGTGCCAGCCTGTTTAACGTTGGGGGCCGTAACTATGGCTACACCTTC. The chain couples TRBV19 to TRBJ1-2; a weak D match, TRBD1 (6 bases). CDR3 size: 16 residues. From germline, CDR1 is LNHDA and CDR2 SQIVND (reference sequence). Trimming pared 9 bases from V and 1 base from J, leaving 21 bases between.

The V call is TRBV2, the J call TRBJ2-7; TRBD1 agrees at 10 bases. V shed 7 bases and J 5 bases; nucleotides not matched to a gene: 8. The CDR3 runs 14 residues. Germline CDR1 and CDR2: SNHLY and FYNNEI. The CDR3 sequence is CASILTGGPNEQYF. The CDR3 DNA is TGTGCCAGCATCCTGACAGGGGGCCCCAACGAGCAGTACTTC. Full variable domain (missing parts from reference TRBV2 and TRBJ2-7): EPEVTQTPSHQVTQMGQEVILRCVPISNHLYFYWYRQILGQKVEFLVSFYNNEISEKSEIFDDQFSVERPDGSNFTLKIRSTKLEDSAMYFCASILTGGPNEQYFGPGTRLTVT.

This chain joins TRBV30 and TRBJ2-7; the match to TRBD1 covers 10 bases. This CDR3 contains 13 residues. V was clipped by 4 bases and J by 6 bases; unmatched bases: 6. Per germline, CDR1 GTSNPN and CDR2 SVGIG (reference sequence). CDR3 in amino acids: CAWITWTGGEQYF. The CDR3 nucleotides read TGTGCCTGGATCACCTGGACAGGGGGCGAGCAGTACTTC.

This chain joins TRBV6-4 and TRBJ2-1, with TRBD1 matching over 8 bases. Trimming took 6 bases from V and 7 from J; bases not matched to a gene: 11. This CDR3 region has 15 residues. Looked up from germline, CDR1 is MRHNA and CDR2 is SNTAGT. The CDR3 loop is CASSIDRGRGNEQFF. The CDR3 nucleotides read TGTGCCAGCAGCATAGACAGGGGACGAGGGAATGAGCAGTTCTTC.

The genes are TRBV18 and TRBJ2-1; TRBD2 agrees at 11 bases. Unmatched junction bases numbered 2, after V lost 1 base and J lost 0 bases. The CDR3 runs 17 residues. CDR1 and CDR2 from the germline V gene are KGHSH and LQKENI. The CDR3 reads CASSPLTSGSSYNEQFF. CDR3 in DNA: TGTGCCAGCTCACCACTCACTAGCGGGAGCTCCTACAATGAGCAGTTCTTC.

The chain links TRBV9 to TRBJ1-2; TRBD1 is a possible D gene (5 bases). CDR1 and CDR2 from the germline V gene are SGDLS and YYNGEE. Trimming took 3 bases from V and 6 from J, leaving 15 bases between them. This CDR3 region has 14 residues. The CDR3 DNA reads TGTGCCAGCAGCGCTTCAGGGCTCGTCAATGGCTACACCTTC. It is translated as CASSASGLVNGYTF.

The chain carries TRBV11-3 and TRBJ2-7, with TRBD1 as a possible D gene (6 bases). V lost 1 base, J lost 1 base, and 17 bases lay in between. Germline loops: CDR1 SGHNT, CDR2 YENEEA. This CDR3 spans 17 amino acids. CDR3 in amino acids: CASSLGPGQGRSYEQYF. The CDR3 DNA follows: TGTGCCAGCAGCTTAGGCCCTGGTCAGGGGAGATCCTACGAGCAGTACTTC. The whole variable domain, remainder taken from reference TRBV11-3 and TRBJ2-7, is EAGVVQSPRYKIIEKKQPVAFWCNPISGHNTLYWYLQNLGQGPELLIRYENEEAVDDSQLPKDRFSAERLKGVDSTLKIQPAELGDSAVYLCASSLGPGQGRSYEQYFGPGTRLTVT.

The chain links TRBV11-3 to TRBJ2-1; a possible D gene is TRBD1 (6 bases). CDR3 length: 15 residues. The V end was cut by 8 bases, the J end by 7 bases, with 21 bases between. Germline V gene lookup returns CDR1 SGHNT and CDR2 YENEEA. CDR3 protein: CASALNRENRNEQFF. The CDR3 DNA reads TGTGCCAGCGCCCTCAACAGGGAAAATCGGAATGAGCAGTTCTTC. The entire variable domain, with the rest obtained from reference TRBV11-3 and TRBJ2-1, is as follows: EAGVVQSPRYKIIEKKQPVAFWCNPISGHNTLYWYLQNLGQGPELLIRYENEEAVDDSQLPKDRFSAERLKGVDSTLKIQPAELGDSAVYLCASALNRENRNEQFFGPGTRLTVL.